This TCR beta chain was observed in a study of identical twins. Study-wide results and limits: Instead of following the same donors, the conclusions were based on cross-sectional statistical analysis. Fewer insertions were carried by abundant cord blood beta clonotypes, but none was seen in memory repertoires.

The germline CDR1 and CDR2 sequences are MNHEY and SVGAGI. The CDR3 is made up of 15 amino acids. V shed 3 bases and J shed 5 bases, with 14 bases lying between them. Addition of a universal primer site occurred through template switching, and cDNA carried unique molecular identifiers. TCRdb ran MiXCR on the 5' RACE reads and lists one entry per CDR3 protein. The sample contains about 890,000 distinct CDR3 sequences, roughly 12% of which appear only once. To note about this clonotype: Its specificity is unknown.

Healthy Caucasians, and only they, were the donors. These data were also filed under a second study, of yellow fever vaccine responses in identical twins.

Sequencing was carried out using PBMCs. The rearrangement joins TRBV6-5 to TRBJ2-4; possibly TRBD1 or TRBD2 for D (6 bases each). This TCR was recovered from a woman aged 18-29 years in good health. DNA for the CDR3: TGTGCCAGCAGTTATCTCGACAGGAGGGAAAACATTCAGTACTTC. It specifies CASSYLDRRENIQYF.